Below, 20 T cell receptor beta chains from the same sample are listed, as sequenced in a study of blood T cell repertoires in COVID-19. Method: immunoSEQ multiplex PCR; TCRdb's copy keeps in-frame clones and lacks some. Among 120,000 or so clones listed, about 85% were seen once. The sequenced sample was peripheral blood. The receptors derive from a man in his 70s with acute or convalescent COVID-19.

Written as DNA, the CDR3 is TGTGCCACCAGCAGAACCGGGACAGGTAATTCACCCCTCCACTTT. It translates to CATSRTGTGNSPLHF. The chain couples TRBV15 to TRBJ1-6; 8 positions match TRBD1. Germline lookup yields CDR1 LNHNV and CDR2 YYDKDF (reference sequence). The CDR3 has 15 amino acids. With V trimmed by 2 bases and J by 6 bases, 3 bases remained unmatched.

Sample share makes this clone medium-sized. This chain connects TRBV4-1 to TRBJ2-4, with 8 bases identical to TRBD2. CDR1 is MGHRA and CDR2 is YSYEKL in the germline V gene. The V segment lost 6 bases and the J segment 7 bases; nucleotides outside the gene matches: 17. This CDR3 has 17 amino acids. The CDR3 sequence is CASRDPAGGPGQNIQYF. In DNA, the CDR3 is TGCGCCAGCAGAGACCCTGCGGGGGGCCCCGGGCAGAACATTCAGTACTTC.

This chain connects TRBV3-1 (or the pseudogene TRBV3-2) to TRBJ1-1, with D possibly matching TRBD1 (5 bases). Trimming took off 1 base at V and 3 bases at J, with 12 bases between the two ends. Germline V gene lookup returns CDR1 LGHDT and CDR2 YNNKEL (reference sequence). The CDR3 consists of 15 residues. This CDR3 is CASSQAGHKDTEAFF. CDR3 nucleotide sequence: TGTGCCAGCAGCCAAGCCGGACACAAGGACACTGAAGCTTTCTTT.

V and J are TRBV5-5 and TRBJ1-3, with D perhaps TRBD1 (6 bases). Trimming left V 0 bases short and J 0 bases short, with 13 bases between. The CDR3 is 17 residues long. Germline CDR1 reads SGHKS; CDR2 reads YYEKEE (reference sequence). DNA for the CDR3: TGTGCCAGCAGCTTGGCTACCGGGACATTCTCTGGAAACACCATATATTTT. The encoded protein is CASSLATGTFSGNTIYF.

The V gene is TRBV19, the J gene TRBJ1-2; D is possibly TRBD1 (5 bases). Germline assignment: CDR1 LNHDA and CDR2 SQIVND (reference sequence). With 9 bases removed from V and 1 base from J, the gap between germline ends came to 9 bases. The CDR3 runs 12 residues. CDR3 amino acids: CASYRLNYGYTF. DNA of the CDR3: TGTGCCAGCTACAGGCTTAACTATGGCTACACCTTC.

CDR3 residues: CASSLVTGVGSYEQYF. The CDR3 nucleotides are TGCGCCAGCAGCTTAGTAACAGGGGTCGGCTCCTACGAGCAGTACTTC. The chain carries TRBV5-1 and TRBJ2-7, with TRBD1 matching over 7 bases. J gave up 0 bases and V 2 bases, and 8 bases lay outside the gene matches. The germline gives CDR1 SGHRS, CDR2 YFSETQ. CDR3 length: 16 amino acids.

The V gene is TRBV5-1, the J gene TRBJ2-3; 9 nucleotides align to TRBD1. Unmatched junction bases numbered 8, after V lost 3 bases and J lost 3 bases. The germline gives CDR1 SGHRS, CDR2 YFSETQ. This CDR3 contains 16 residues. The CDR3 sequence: CASSSPNRGQTDTQYF. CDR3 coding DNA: TGCGCCAGCAGCTCCCCTAACAGGGGGCAAACAGATACGCAGTATTTT.

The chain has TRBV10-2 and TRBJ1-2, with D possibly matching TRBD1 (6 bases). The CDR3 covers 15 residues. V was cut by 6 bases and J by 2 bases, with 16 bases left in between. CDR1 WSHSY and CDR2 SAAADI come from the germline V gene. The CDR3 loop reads CASRAGASNNYGYTF. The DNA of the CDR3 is TGCGCCAGCAGAGCAGGGGCATCCAACAACTATGGCTACACCTTC.

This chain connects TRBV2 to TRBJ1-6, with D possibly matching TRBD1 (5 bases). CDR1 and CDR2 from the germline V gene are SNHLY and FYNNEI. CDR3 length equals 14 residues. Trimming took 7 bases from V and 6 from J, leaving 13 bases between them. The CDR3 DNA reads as TGTGCCAGCATCCCAGACAGAACTAATTCACCCCTCCACTTT. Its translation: CASIPDRTNSPLHF. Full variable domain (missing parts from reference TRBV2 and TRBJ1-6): EPEVTQTPSHQVTQMGQEVILRCVPISNHLYFYWYRQILGQKVEFLVSFYNNEISEKSEIFDDQFSVERPDGSNFTLKIRSTKLEDSAMYFCASIPDRTNSPLHFGNGTRLTVT.

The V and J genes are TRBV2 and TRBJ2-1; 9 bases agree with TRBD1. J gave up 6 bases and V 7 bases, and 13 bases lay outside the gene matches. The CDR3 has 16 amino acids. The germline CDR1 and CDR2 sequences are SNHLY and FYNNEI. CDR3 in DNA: TGTGCCAGCACCCTAAGGGAGACGACAGGGGGCAATGAGCAGTTCTTC. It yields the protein CASTLRETTGGNEQFF.

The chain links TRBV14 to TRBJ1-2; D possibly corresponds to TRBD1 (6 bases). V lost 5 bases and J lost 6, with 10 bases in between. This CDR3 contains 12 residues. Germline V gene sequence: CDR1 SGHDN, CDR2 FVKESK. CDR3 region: CASSFGQNGYTF. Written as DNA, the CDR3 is TGTGCCAGCAGCTTTGGACAGAATGGCTACACCTTC.

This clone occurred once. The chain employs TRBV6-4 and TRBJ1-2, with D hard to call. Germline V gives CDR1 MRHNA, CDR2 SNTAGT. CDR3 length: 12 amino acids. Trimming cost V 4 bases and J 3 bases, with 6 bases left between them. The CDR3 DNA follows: TGTGCCAGCAGTGCGAGTCACTATGGCTACACCTTC. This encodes CASSASHYGYTF.

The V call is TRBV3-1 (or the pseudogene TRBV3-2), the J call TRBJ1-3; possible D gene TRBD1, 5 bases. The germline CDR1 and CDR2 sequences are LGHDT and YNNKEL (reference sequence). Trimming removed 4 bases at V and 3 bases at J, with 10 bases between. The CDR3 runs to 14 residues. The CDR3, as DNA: TGTGCCAGCAGCCCCGGGGGGTATGGAAACACCATATATTTT. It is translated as CASSPGGYGNTIYF.

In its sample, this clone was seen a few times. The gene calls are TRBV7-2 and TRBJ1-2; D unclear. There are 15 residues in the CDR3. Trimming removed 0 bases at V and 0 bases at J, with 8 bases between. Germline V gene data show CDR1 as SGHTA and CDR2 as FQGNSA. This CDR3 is CASSLAAGTNYGYTF. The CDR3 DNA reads TGTGCCAGCAGCTTAGCGGCCGGGACTAACTATGGCTACACCTTC.

Written as DNA, the CDR3 is TGTGCCAGCAGCGACAGGACTAGCGGGGGCCAAGAGACCCAGTACTTC. This codes for CASSDRTSGGQETQYF. V gene TRBV9 combines with J gene TRBJ2-5; 13 nucleotides line up with TRBD2. CDR1 is SGDLS and CDR2 is YYNGEE in the germline V gene. The V segment lost 3 bases and the J segment 1 base; nucleotides outside the gene matches: 3. This CDR3 has 16 amino acids.

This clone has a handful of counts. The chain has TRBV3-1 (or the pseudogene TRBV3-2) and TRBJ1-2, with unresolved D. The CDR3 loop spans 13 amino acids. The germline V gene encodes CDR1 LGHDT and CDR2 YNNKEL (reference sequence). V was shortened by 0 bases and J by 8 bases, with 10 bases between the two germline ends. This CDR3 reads CASSQDGRGGYTF. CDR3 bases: TGTGCCAGCAGCCAAGATGGGAGAGGCGGCTACACCTTC.

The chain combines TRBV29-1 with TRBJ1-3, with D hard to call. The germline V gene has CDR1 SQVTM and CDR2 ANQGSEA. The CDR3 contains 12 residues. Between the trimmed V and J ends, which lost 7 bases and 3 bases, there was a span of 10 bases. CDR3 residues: CSAWSRGNTIYF. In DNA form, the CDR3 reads TGCAGCGCTTGGAGTCGTGGAAACACCATATATTTT.

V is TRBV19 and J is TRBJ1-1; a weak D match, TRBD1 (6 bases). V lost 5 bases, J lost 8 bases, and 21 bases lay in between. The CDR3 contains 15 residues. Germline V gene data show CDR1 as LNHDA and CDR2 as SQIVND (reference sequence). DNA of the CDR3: TGTGCCAGTAGTGATTGGACAGCGGGAGGGGCCGAAGCTTTCTTT. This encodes CASSDWTAGGAEAFF.

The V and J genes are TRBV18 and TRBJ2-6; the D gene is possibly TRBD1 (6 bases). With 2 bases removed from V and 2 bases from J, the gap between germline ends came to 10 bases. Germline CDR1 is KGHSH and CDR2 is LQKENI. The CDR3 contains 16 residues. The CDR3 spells CASSPGQGTGANVLTF. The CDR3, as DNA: TGTGCCAGCTCACCAGGGCAGGGGACTGGGGCCAACGTCCTGACTTTC.

The CDR3 region is CASSFQEGYNEQFF. The CDR3 nucleotides read TGTGCCAGTAGTTTCCAGGAGGGGTACAATGAGCAGTTCTTC. This rearrangement joins TRBV19 to TRBJ2-1; D might be TRBD2 (6 bases). This CDR3 region has 14 residues. The germline V gene encodes CDR1 LNHDA and CDR2 SQIVND (reference sequence). Trimming took 5 bases from V and 4 from J, leaving 12 bases between them.